Reported below is one T cell receptor (beta chain). Sequencing of TCR beta was undertaken in CD8+ and CD4+ T cells derived from blood. The multiple sclerosis control group consisted of treatment-naive patients whose relapsing-remitting disease, which was either stable or active, fulfilled revised McDonald criteria. In contrast to the negatively isolated CD8+ and CD4+ T cells, TEMRA cells were FACS-enriched. RNA in amounts of about 0.45 to 1 ug was reverse transcribed with random hexamers. Amplification of the TCR beta CDR3 was carried out by immunoSEQ multiplex PCR, which spanned a total of 54 Vbeta and 13 Jbeta segments. In TCRdb, the immunoSEQ multiplex PCR reads were re-called with MiXCR into one record per CDR3 protein. The sample contains fewer than 350,000 distinct CDR3 sequences, 92% of which appear only once. This entry comes from a study of CD8 T cells in Susac syndrome. V was pared by 4 bases and J by 4 bases, with 16 bases between. Germline V lookup: CDR1 SGHTA, CDR2 FQGNSA. The CDR3 runs 15 residues.

The chain recombines TRBV7-2 with TRBJ2-5, with D hard to call. The sequenced sample consisted of CD4+ T cells from PBMCs. This TCR derives from a human donor with multiple sclerosis. The CDR3 region has the DNA TGTGCCAGCAGCTCCAGAGCCCGGGCTCCAGAGACCCAGTACTTC. This sequence encodes CASSSRARAPETQYF.